The 20 T cell receptor beta chains below all came from one sample that was sequenced in a study of T cell clonality in common variable immunodeficiency. Assay used: immunoSEQ multiplex PCR; TCRdb lists only in-frame clones, some missing. This repertoire holds around 60,000 clones, and none appear only once. Sequenced sample: peripheral blood mononuclear cells. These receptor sequences come from a person between 18 and 75 years old in good health.

This clone was found many times. The read halts 3 residues ahead of the CDR3 end, with the missing end drawn from the germline J gene. The chain employs TRBV10-1 and TRBJ2-1; the match to TRBD2 covers 12 bases. The J segment lost 5 bases and the V segment lost 5 bases, leaving 4 bases of the junction unmatched. CDR1 and CDR2 from the germline V gene are WNHNN and SYGVQD (reference sequence). The CDR3 loop spans 15 amino acids. CDR3 sequence: CASSMTSGSHNEQFF. CDR3 DNA (partial): TGCGCCAGCAGTATGACTAGCGGGAGTCACAATGAG.

Many counts were recorded for this clone. The read finishes 3 residues shy of the CDR3 end, and the germline J gene is used to complete it. This chain uses TRBV18 with TRBJ2-5, with D tentatively TRBD2 (6 bases). Per germline, CDR1 KGHSH and CDR2 LQKENI. Between the trimmed V and J ends, which lost 4 bases and 2 bases, there was a span of 14 bases. CDR3 size: 15 residues. CDR3 residues: CASSRSLARQETQYF. The covered CDR3 bases are TGTGCCAGCTCACGGTCGCTAGCGCGGCAAGAGACC.

This clone was seen many times. The sequenced CDR3 bases are TGCAGTGCTAGAATAAGTAGCGGGAGTGCCAAAAACATT. Translating it yields CSARISSGSAKNI. The CDR3 as a whole reads CSARISSGSAKNIQYF. The chain couples TRBV20-1 to TRBJ2-4, with TRBD2 identical over 9 bases. From the germline J gene comes the end of the CDR3, since the read stops 3 residues before it. Germline V CDR1 and CDR2: DFQATT, SNEGSKA (reference sequence). Trimming cost V 2 bases and J 1 base; bases outside gene matches: 6. The CDR3 totals 16 residues.

This clone was detected many times. The read terminates 3 residues before the CDR3 end, so the remaining end is supplied by the germline J gene. J is TRBJ1-1 and V is TRBV19; unclear D gene. Trimming took off 5 bases at V and 0 bases at J, with 7 bases between the two ends. The CDR3 extends over 13 amino acids. Looked up from germline, CDR1 is LNHDA and CDR2 is SQIVND (reference sequence). The CDR3 sequence: CASSFTLNTEAFF. CDR3 DNA, as far as it was read: TGTGCCAGTAGTTTCACACTGAACACTGAA. Filled out from reference TRBV19 and TRBJ1-1, the complete variable domain reads DGGITQSPKYLFRKEGQNVTLSCEQNLNHDAMYWYRQDPGQGLRLIYYSQIVNDFQKGDIAEGYSVSREKKESFPLTVTSAQKNPTAFYLCASSFTLNTEAFFGQGTRLTVV.

This clone was counted at least ten times. The CDR3 extends 3 residues past the end of the read, so its final part is completed from the germline J gene. The V call is TRBV10-3, the J call TRBJ1-5, with TRBD1 matching 11 bases. Germline CDR1 is ENHRY and CDR2 is SYGVKD. The CDR3 spans 17 residues. V lost 4 bases, J lost 2 bases, and 7 bases stayed unmatched. CDR3 loop: CAISVRTGGAGNQPQHF. The sequenced part of the CDR3 DNA is TGTGCCATCAGTGTTCGGACAGGGGGCGCGGGCAATCAGCCC.

This clone was observed at least ten times. Read coverage stops 3 residues before the CDR3 terminus; the germline J gene supplies the remainder. The chain links TRBV15 to TRBJ2-7; TRBD1 matches 7 bases. CDR3 size: 14 residues. V trimming: 4 bases; J trimming: 1 base; junction bases outside the gene matches: 4. Germline CDR1 and CDR2: LNHNV and YYDKDF (reference sequence). The CDR3 reads CATSIYRGSYEQYF. The part of the CDR3 DNA that was read is TGTGCCACCAGCATATACAGGGGATCCTACGAG.

This clone was counted at least ten times. Read sequence stops 3 residues before the CDR3 end, and the germline J gene provides the missing end. V is TRBV7-3 and J is TRBJ2-6, with unresolved D. The V and J ends lost 3 bases and 2 bases respectively, with 8 bases between them. Looked up from germline, CDR1 is SGHTA and CDR2 is FQGTGA. The CDR3 is 15 amino acids. CDR3 bases read: TGTGCCAGCAGCTTCACTGGTGCTGGGGCCAACGTC. Translating it yields CASSFTGAGANV. The whole CDR3 protein is CASSFTGAGANVLTF. The full variable domain, rest sourced from reference TRBV7-3 and TRBJ2-6, is GAGVSQTPSNKVTEKGKYVELRCDPISGHTALYWYRQSLGQGPEFLIYFQGTGAADDSGLPNDRFFAVRPEGSVSTLKIQRTERGDSAVYLCASSFTGAGANVLTFGAGSRLTVL.

This clone was seen ten or more times. The part of the CDR3 DNA that was read is TGTGCCAGCAGCTTAAACTCAGGCAGGGGAGACTATGGC. This encodes CASSLNSGRGDYG. The CDR3 in its entirety is CASSLNSGRGDYGYTF. The chain joins TRBV7-8 to TRBJ1-2; a possible D gene is TRBD1 (6 bases). The CDR3 end falls 3 residues outside the read, so it is completed with the germline J gene. Germline V gives CDR1 SGHVS, CDR2 FQNEAQ. This CDR3 is 16 amino acids long. The germline V and J ends were trimmed by 2 bases and 3 bases, with 16 bases remaining between them.

This clone was seen repeatedly, ten times or more. The read stops 3 residues short of the end of the CDR3; the missing end is completed from the germline J gene. This chain links TRBV19 with TRBJ2-3; TRBD2 is a possible D gene (6 bases). With 5 bases removed from V and 6 bases from J, the gap between germline ends came to 9 bases. Per germline, CDR1 LNHDA and CDR2 SQIVND (reference sequence). There are 12 residues in the CDR3. The CDR3 DNA, read in part, is TGTGCCAGTAGTCCCCGGGGGGATACG. Translated, it gives CASSPRGDT. The complete CDR3 protein is CASSPRGDTQYF.

This clone was observed many times. The DNA ends 3 residues before the CDR3 does, and the rest of the CDR3 is filled in from the germline J gene. The chain combines TRBV14 with TRBJ1-6; 9 nucleotides agree with TRBD1. Looked up from germline, CDR1 is SGHDN and CDR2 is FVKESK. V was pared by 5 bases and J by 7 bases, with 6 bases of the junction left unmatched. The CDR3 length is 15 residues. The CDR3 protein is CASSYWDRVNSPLHF. The part of the CDR3 DNA that was read is TGTGCCAGCAGCTATTGGGACAGGGTAAATTCACCC. Full variable domain (outside the CDR3, taken from reference TRBV14 and TRBJ1-6): EAGVTQFPSHSVIEKGQTVTLRCDPISGHDNLYWYRRVMGKEIKFLLHFVKESKQDESGMPNNRFLAERTGGTYSTLKVQPAELEDSGVYFCASSYWDRVNSPLHFGNGTRLTVT.

This clone was seen many times. The read is 3 residues too short to cover the CDR3 end, so that end is filled in from the germline J gene. The chain carries TRBV5-1 and TRBJ2-7; D unresolved. Germline V CDR1 and CDR2: SGHRS, YFSETQ. V was pared by 4 bases and J by 2 bases, with 19 bases between. The CDR3 is 16 residues long. The CDR3: CASSPEEMTRTYEQYF. Incomplete CDR3 DNA: TGCGCCAGCAGCCCTGAGGAGATGACTCGTACCTACGAG.

Many counts were recorded for this clone. The read ends 3 residues shy of where the CDR3 ends; the end is completed using the germline J gene. This chain joins TRBV7-8 and TRBJ2-1, with D possibly matching TRBD2 (5 bases). The CDR3 is made up of 14 amino acids. The germline gives CDR1 SGHVS, CDR2 FQNEAQ. Trimming shortened V by 5 bases and J by 1 base, and 9 bases separated the two germline ends. CDR3 sequence reads: CASSVRLSYNEQFF. The part of the CDR3 DNA that was read is TGTGCCAGCAGCGTAAGACTATCCTACAATGAG.

The table lists this clone with many counts. Read sequence stops 3 residues before the CDR3 end, and the germline J gene provides the missing end. The chain is built from TRBV29-1 and TRBJ1-2; 9 bases match TRBD1. The CDR3 covers 13 residues. V lost 4 bases to trimming and J lost 4 bases; unmatched junction nucleotides: 4. From germline, CDR1 is SQVTM and CDR2 ANQGSEA. The DNA read from the CDR3 is TGCAGCGTTGTGGGACAGGGCTTCTATGGC. It specifies CSVVGQGFYG. The entire CDR3 reads CSVVGQGFYGYTF.

A note on this clone: The CDR3 extends 3 residues past the end of the read, so its final part is completed from the germline J gene. The chain joins TRBV5-1 to TRBJ2-7; TRBD2 agrees at 7 bases. Germline V gene sequence: CDR1 SGHRS, CDR2 YFSETQ. With 4 bases clipped from V and 5 bases from J, the junction kept 15 bases outside the gene matches. The CDR3 has 16 amino acids. The CDR3 DNA, read in part, is TGCGCCAGCAGCGCCGGGGGGTCAGCTGTAACCCACGAG. This codes for CASSAGGSAVTHE. The complete CDR3 sequence is CASSAGGSAVTHEQYF. The full variable domain, with the rest looked up from reference TRBV5-1 and TRBJ2-7, is KAGVTQTPRYLIKTRGQQVTLSCSPISGHRSVSWYQQTPGQGLQFLFEYFSETQRNKGNFPGRFSGRQFSNSRSEMNVSTLELGDSALYLCASSAGGSAVTHEQYFGPGTRLTVT.

This clone occurred many times. Read sequence stops 3 residues before the CDR3 end, and the germline J gene provides the missing end. The V and J genes are TRBV20-1 and TRBJ1-2, with a possible D match to TRBD1 (5 bases). The germline V and J ends were trimmed by 2 bases and 4 bases, with 14 bases remaining between them. Germline lookup yields CDR1 DFQATT and CDR2 SNEGSKA (reference sequence). The length of the CDR3 is 14 residues. CDR3 DNA (partial): TGCAGTGCTAGACATCGACAGTTGACCTATGGC. It yields the protein CSARHRQLTYG. The full CDR3 protein reads CSARHRQLTYGYTF.

In its sample, this clone was seen many times. The CDR3 is cut off 3 residues early in the read; its end comes from the germline J gene. The chain carries TRBV30 and TRBJ2-5; 16 bases are a match to TRBD2. Germline CDR1 reads GTSNPN; CDR2 reads SVGIG (reference sequence). There are 16 residues in the CDR3. V was pared by 1 base and J by 3 bases, with 2 bases of the junction left unmatched. The part of the CDR3 DNA that was read is TGTGCCTGGAGTGAGGGACTAGCGGGAGGGGAAGAGACC. Translating gives CAWSEGLAGGEET. The entire CDR3 reads CAWSEGLAGGEETQYF.

This clone showed up many times. Read sequence stops 3 residues before the CDR3 end, and the germline J gene provides the missing end. The rearrangement joins TRBV11-2 to TRBJ2-7; TRBD1 matches 8 bases. With 2 bases clipped from V and 3 bases from J, the junction kept 6 bases outside the gene matches. There are 15 residues in the CDR3. Germline V gene data show CDR1 as SGHAT and CDR2 as FQNNGV. This CDR3 is CASSLIGQGHYEQYF. Partial CDR3 DNA: TGTGCCAGCAGCTTAATTGGACAGGGACACTACGAG.

This clone has at least ten counts. The read is 3 residues too short to cover the CDR3 end, so that end is filled in from the germline J gene. The chain uses TRBV2 and TRBJ1-5, with TRBD1 matching 9 bases. The germline gives CDR1 SNHLY, CDR2 FYNNEI. V was pared by 8 bases and J by 6 bases, with 11 bases of the junction left unmatched. The CDR3 runs 15 residues. CDR3: CASHTSTGGSQPQHF. Incomplete CDR3 DNA: TGTGCCAGCCATACTTCAACAGGGGGCAGTCAGCCC.

Worth noting for this clone: The read is 3 residues too short to cover the CDR3 end, so that end is filled in from the germline J gene. The chain is built from TRBV2 and TRBJ1-6; 8 positions match TRBD1. V lost 8 bases and J lost 8; bases outside the gene matches: 5. Germline V lookup: CDR1 SNHLY, CDR2 FYNNEI. The CDR3 runs to 13 residues. The sequenced CDR3 bases are TGTGCCAGCGGTCGGGACAGGTATTCACCC. Translated: CASGRDRYSP. The whole CDR3 sequence reads CASGRDRYSPLHF.

This clone showed up many times. The DNA ends 3 residues before the CDR3 does, and the rest of the CDR3 is filled in from the germline J gene. The chain has TRBV12-3 or TRBV12-4 and TRBJ2-1; TRBD2 matches 9 bases. This CDR3 contains 13 residues. V trimming: 6 bases; J trimming: 8 bases; junction bases outside the gene matches: 5. The part of the CDR3 DNA that was read is TGTGCCAGCAGGGGGACTAGCCGGGATGAG. Translating gives CASRGTSRDE. From start to end, the CDR3 is CASRGTSRDEQFF.